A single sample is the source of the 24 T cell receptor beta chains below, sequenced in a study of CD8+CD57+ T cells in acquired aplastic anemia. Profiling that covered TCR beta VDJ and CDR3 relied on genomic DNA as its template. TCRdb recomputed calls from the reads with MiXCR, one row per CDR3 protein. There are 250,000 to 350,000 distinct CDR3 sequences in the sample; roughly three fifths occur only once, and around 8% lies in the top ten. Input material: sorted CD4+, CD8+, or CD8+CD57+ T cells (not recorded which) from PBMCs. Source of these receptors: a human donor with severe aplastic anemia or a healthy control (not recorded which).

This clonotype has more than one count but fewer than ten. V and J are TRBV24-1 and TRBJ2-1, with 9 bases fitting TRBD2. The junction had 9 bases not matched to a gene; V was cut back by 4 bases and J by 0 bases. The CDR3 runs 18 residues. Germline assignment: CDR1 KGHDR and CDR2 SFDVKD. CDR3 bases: TGTGCCACCAGTGAAGCGACTAGCGGAGACGACTCCTACAATGAGCAGTTCTTC. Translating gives CATSEATSGDDSYNEQFF.

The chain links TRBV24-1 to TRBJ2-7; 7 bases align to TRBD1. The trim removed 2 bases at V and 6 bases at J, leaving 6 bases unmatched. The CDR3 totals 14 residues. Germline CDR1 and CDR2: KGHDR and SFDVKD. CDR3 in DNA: TGTGCCACCAGTGATTCCGGGACAGTTCTCGAGCAGTACTTC. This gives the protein CATSDSGTVLEQYF.

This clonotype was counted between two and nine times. This CDR3 reads CASSNPSRPYEQYF. The CDR3 DNA sequence: TGTGCCAGCAGCAATCCTAGCCGACCCTACGAGCAGTACTTC. The chain joins TRBV7-8 to TRBJ2-7, with D possibly matching TRBD2 (5 bases). This CDR3 spans 14 amino acids. CDR1 and CDR2 from the germline V gene are SGHVS and FQNEAQ. V lost 5 bases and J lost 2, with 13 bases in between. Full variable domain (outside the CDR3, taken from reference TRBV7-8 and TRBJ2-7): GAGVSQSPRYKVAKRGQDVALRCDPISGHVSLFWYQQALGQGPEFLTYFQNEAQLDKSGLPSDRFFAERPEGSVSTLKIQRTQQEDSAVYLCASSNPSRPYEQYFGPGTRLTVT.

The CDR3 DNA reads TGTGCCAGTACTCCGCACGCCGATCTCGCTGAAGCTTTCTTT. It specifies CASTPHADLAEAFF. V usage is TRBV19 and J usage is TRBJ1-1; D call uncertain. The germline gives CDR1 LNHDA, CDR2 SQIVND (reference sequence). Trimming pared 7 bases from V and 6 bases from J, leaving 18 bases between. This CDR3 is built from 14 residues.

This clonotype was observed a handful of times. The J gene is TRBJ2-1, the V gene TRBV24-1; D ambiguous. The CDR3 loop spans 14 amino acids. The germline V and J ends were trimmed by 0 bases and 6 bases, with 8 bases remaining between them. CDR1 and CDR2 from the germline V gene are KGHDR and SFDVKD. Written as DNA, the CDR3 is TGTGCCACCAGTGATTTGACAGTCGGCAATGAGCAGTTCTTC. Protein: CATSDLTVGNEQFF.

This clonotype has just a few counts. The CDR3 bases are TGTGCCAGCACCCGGGGACTATTGAGCTCCTACAATGAGCAGTTCTTC. Protein sequence: CASTRGLLSSYNEQFF. This chain uses TRBV27 with TRBJ2-1, with TRBD2 matching over 7 bases. From germline, CDR1 is MNHEY and CDR2 SMNVEV (reference sequence). The CDR3 totals 16 residues. The J segment lost 0 bases and the V segment lost 7 bases, leaving 9 bases of the junction unmatched.

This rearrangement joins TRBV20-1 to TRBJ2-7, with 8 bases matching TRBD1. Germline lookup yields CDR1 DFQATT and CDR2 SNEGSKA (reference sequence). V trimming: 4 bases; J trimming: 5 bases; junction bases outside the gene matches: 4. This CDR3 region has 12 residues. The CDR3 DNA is TGCAGTGCTATAAAGACAGGGGACGAGCAGTACTTC. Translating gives CSAIKTGDEQYF.

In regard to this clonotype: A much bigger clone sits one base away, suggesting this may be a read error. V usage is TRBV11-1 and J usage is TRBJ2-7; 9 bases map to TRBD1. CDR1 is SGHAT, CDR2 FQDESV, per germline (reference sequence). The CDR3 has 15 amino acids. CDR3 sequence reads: CASSLPPGQGYERYF. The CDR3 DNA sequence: TGTGCCAGCAGCTTACCCCCGGGACAGGGCTACGAGCGGTACTTC.

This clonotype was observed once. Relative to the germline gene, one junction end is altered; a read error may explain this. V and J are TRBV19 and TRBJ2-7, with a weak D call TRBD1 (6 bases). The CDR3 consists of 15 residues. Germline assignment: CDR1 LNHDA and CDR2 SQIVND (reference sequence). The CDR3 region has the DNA TGCGCCAGCAGCCAAGATCTGGCCAGGGGCTACGAGCAGTACTTC. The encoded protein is CASSQDLARGYEQYF.

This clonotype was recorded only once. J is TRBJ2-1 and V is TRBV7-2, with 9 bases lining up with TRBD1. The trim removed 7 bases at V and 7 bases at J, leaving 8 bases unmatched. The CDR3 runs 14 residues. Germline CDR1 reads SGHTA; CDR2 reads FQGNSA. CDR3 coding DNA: TGTGCCAGCACCGAGGACAGGGGAAGGAATGAGCAGTTCTTC. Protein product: CASTEDRGRNEQFF.

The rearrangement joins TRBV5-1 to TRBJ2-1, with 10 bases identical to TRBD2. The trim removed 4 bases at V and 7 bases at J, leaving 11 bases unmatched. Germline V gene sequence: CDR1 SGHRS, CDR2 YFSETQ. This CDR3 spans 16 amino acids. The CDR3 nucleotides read TGCGCCAGCAGCCACCGGTGGCTAGCGGGAGTAAATGAGCAGTTCTTC. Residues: CASSHRWLAGVNEQFF.

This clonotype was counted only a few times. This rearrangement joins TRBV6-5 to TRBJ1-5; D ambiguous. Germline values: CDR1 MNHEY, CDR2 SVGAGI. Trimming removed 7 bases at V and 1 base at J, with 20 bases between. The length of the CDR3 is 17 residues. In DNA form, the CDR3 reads TGTGCCAGCACTTTGACAATGGACTGGCCGAGCAATCAGCCCCAGCATTTT. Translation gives CASTLTMDWPSNQPQHF.

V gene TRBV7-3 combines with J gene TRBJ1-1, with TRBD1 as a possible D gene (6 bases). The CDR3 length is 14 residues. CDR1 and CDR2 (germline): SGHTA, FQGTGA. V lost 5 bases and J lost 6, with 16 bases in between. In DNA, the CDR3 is TGTGCCAGCAGCCCAGGGAGGGGGGAAGCTGAAGCTTTCTTT. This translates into CASSPGRGEAEAFF.

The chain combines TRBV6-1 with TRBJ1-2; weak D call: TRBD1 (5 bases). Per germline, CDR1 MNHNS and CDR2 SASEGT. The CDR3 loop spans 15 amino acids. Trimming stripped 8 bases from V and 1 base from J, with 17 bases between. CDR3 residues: CASGTRDQDNYGYTF. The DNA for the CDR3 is TGTGCCAGCGGGACCCGGGATCAAGATAACTATGGCTACACCTTC.

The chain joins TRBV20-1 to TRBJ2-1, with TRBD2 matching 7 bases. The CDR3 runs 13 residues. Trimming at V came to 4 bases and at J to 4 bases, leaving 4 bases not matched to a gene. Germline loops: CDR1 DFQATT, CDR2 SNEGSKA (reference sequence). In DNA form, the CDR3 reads TGCAGTGCTACTAGCGGAGGTTACAATGAGCAGTTCTTC. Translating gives CSATSGGYNEQFF.

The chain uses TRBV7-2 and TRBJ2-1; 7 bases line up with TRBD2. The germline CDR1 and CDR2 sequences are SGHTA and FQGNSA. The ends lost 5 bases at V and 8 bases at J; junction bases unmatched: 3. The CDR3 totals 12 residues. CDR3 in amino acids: CASSGTSDEQFF. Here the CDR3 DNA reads TGTGCCAGCAGCGGTACTAGCGATGAGCAGTTCTTC.

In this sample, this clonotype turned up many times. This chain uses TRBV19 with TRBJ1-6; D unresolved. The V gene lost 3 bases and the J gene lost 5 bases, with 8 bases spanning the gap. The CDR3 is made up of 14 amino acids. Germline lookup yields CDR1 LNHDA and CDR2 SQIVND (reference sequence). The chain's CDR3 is CASSIRLNNSPLHF. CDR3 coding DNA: TGTGCCAGTAGTATTCGACTAAATAATTCACCCCTCCACTTT.

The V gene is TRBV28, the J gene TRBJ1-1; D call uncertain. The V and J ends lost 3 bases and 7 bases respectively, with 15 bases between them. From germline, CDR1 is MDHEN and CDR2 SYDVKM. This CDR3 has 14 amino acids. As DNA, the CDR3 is TGTGCCAGCAGTTTGCAAGGTTGGGCCTATGAAGCTTTCTTT. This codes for CASSLQGWAYEAFF.

CDR3 residues: CSVEVLAGRDQFF. As DNA, the CDR3 is TGCAGCGTTGAAGTCCTAGCGGGACGCGACCAGTTCTTC. The chain recombines TRBV29-1 with TRBJ2-1, with 9 positions matching TRBD2. After removal of 1 base from V and 13 bases from J, the junction contained 8 bases not matched to a gene. The CDR3 runs to 13 residues. Germline V gene data show CDR1 as SQVTM and CDR2 as ANQGSEA.

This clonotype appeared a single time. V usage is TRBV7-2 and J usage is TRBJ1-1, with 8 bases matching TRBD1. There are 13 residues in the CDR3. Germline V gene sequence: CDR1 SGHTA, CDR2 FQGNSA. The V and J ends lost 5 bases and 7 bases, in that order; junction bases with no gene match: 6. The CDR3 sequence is CASSTGTGLEAFF. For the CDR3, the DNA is TGTGCCAGCAGCACAGGGACAGGCCTTGAAGCTTTCTTT.

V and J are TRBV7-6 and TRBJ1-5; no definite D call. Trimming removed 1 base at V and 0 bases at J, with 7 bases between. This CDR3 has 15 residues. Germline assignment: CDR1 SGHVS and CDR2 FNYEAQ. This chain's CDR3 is CASSLDGFSNQPQHF. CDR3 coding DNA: TGTGCCAGCAGCTTAGATGGTTTTAGCAATCAGCCCCAGCATTTT.

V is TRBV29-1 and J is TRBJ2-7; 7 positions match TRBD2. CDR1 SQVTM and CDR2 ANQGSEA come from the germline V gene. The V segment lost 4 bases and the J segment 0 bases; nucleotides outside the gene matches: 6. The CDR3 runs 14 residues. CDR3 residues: CSVGEGLGSYEQYF. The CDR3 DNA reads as TGCAGCGTTGGGGAGGGGCTTGGCTCCTACGAGCAGTACTTC.

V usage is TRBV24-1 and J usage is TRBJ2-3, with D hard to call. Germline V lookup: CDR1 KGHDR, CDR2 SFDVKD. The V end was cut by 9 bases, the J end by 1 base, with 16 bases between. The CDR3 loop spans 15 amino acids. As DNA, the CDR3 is TGTGCCACCGGCCCTTTCGGCTCGGGCACAGATACGCAGTATTTT. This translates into CATGPFGSGTDTQYF.

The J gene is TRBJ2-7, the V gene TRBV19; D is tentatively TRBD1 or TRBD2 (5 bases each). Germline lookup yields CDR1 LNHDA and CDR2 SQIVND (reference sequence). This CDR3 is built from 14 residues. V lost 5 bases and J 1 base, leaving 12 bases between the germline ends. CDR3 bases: TGTGCCAGTAGTCCCCGTGAGGGGTCCTACGAGCAGTACTTC. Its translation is CASSPREGSYEQYF.